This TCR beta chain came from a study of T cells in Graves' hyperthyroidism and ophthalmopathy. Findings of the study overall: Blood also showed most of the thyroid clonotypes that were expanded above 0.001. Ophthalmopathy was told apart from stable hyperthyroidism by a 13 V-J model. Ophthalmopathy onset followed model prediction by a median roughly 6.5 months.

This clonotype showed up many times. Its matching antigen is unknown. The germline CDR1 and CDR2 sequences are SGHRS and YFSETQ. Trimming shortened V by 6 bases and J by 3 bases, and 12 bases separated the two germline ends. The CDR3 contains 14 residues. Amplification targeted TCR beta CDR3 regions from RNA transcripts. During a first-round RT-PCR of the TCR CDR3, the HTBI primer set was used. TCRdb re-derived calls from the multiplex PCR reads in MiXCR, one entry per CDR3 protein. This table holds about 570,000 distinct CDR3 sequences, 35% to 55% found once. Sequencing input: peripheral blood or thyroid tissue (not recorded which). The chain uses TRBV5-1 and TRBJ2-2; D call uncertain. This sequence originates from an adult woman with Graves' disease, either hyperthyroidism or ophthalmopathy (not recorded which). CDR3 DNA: TGCGCCAGCAACGAAGGGCCTCACACCGGGGAGCTGTTTTTT. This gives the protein CASNEGPHTGELFF.